Below are 18 T cell receptor beta chains sequenced from a single sample in a study of beta chain features in type 1 diabetes. Reverse transcription of all isolated RNA meant that expressed TCRB transcripts were sequenced. TCRdb's table, derived via immunoSEQ multiplex PCR, lists solely in-frame clones and lacks some. This table has a few hundred thousand clones, more than 12% appearing once. The specimen was naive CD4+ T cells from blood. These receptors were collected from a woman between 18 and 29 years old in good health.

The chain couples TRBV28 to TRBJ1-1; TRBD1 is a possible D gene (5 bases). V was shortened by 10 bases and J by 0 bases, with 15 bases between the two germline ends. Germline values: CDR1 MDHEN, CDR2 SYDVKM. CDR3 length: 14 residues. DNA for the CDR3: TGTGCCATGTCGCGGGGGGGGATGAACACTGAAGCTTTCTTT. It yields the protein CAMSRGGMNTEAFF.

This chain joins TRBV4-1 and TRBJ2-3, with a tentative D call TRBD2 (5 bases). Per germline, CDR1 MGHRA and CDR2 YSYEKL. This CDR3 contains 17 residues. Between the trimmed V and J ends, which lost 3 bases and 2 bases, there was a span of 18 bases. The CDR3 sequence is CASSQVGGGASTDTQYF. CDR3 nucleotide sequence: TGCGCCAGCAGCCAGGTTGGCGGAGGAGCTTCCACAGATACGCAGTATTTT.

This clone came up a few times. The gene calls are TRBV30 and TRBJ2-3, with 9 bases aligning to TRBD1. The trim removed 2 bases at V and 0 bases at J, leaving 6 bases unmatched. Germline CDR1 is GTSNPN and CDR2 is SVGIG (reference sequence). The CDR3 has 16 amino acids. CDR3 amino acids: CAWSTNRGQSTDTQYF. The DNA of the CDR3 is TGTGCCTGGAGTACCAACAGGGGGCAGAGCACAGATACGCAGTATTTT. The full variable domain, its missing parts supplied by reference TRBV30 and TRBJ2-3, is SQTIHQWPATLVQPVGSPLSLECTVEGTSNPNLYWYRQAAGRGLQLLFYSVGIGQISSEVPQNLSASRPQDRQFILSSKKLLLSDSGFYLCAWSTNRGQSTDTQYFGPGTRLTVL.

This chain uses TRBV14 with TRBJ2-1, with 10 bases aligning to TRBD2. The CDR3 is 18 residues long. The V gene end was trimmed by 5 bases and the J gene end by 4 bases; junction bases not matched to a gene: 14. Germline lookup yields CDR1 SGHDN and CDR2 FVKESK. CDR3 DNA: TGTGCCAGCAGCTCCCCCCTGGGGAAGCGGGAGGGTTACAATGAGCAGTTCTTC. Its protein product is CASSSPLGKREGYNEQFF.

This chain uses TRBV29-1 with TRBJ2-7, with D perhaps TRBD2 (5 bases). The V end lost 2 bases, the J end lost 4 bases, and 12 bases lay between the germline ends. The CDR3 extends over 13 amino acids. Germline values: CDR1 SQVTM, CDR2 ANQGSEA. CDR3 DNA: TGCAGCGTTGAAAAACTAGAATTGTACGAGCAGTACTTC. Amino acids: CSVEKLELYEQYF.

This clone was recorded a few times. The chain links TRBV5-1 to TRBJ2-7; no clear D. Germline CDR1 SGHRS, CDR2 YFSETQ. This CDR3 contains 15 residues. Between the trimmed V and J ends, which lost 0 bases and 5 bases, there was a span of 15 bases. In nucleotides, the CDR3 is TGCGCCAGCAGCTTGGCCGGGTTAGCCTTCCACGAGCAGTACTTC. This encodes CASSLAGLAFHEQYF.

The CDR3 protein is CASSILTGELFF. The CDR3 region has the DNA TGTGCCAGCAGTATCTTAACCGGGGAGCTGTTTTTT. This chain joins TRBV28 and TRBJ2-2; no clear D gene. V lost 5 bases and J lost 5, with 6 bases in between. The germline V gene encodes CDR1 MDHEN and CDR2 SYDVKM. The CDR3 sequence is 12 residues long.

The genes are TRBV4-2 and TRBJ2-4, with a possible D match to TRBD2 (6 bases). Germline CDR1 LGHNA, CDR2 YNFKEQ. The CDR3 length is 16 residues. V dropped 2 bases and J dropped 0 bases, with 11 bases sitting between them. The CDR3 protein is CASSQSQGLAKNIQYF. CDR3 in DNA: TGTGCCAGCAGCCAATCTCAGGGACTAGCCAAAAACATTCAGTACTTC.

The chain has TRBV28 and TRBJ2-1; TRBD2 agrees at 9 bases. V shed 4 bases and J 9 bases; nucleotides not matched to a gene: 10. The CDR3 loop spans 15 amino acids. Per germline, CDR1 MDHEN and CDR2 SYDVKM. The CDR3 here is CASSSPAGGPGEQFF. The CDR3 DNA sequence: TGTGCCAGCAGTTCCCCGGCGGGAGGGCCAGGTGAGCAGTTCTTC.

V gene TRBV6-5 combines with J gene TRBJ2-6; weak D call: TRBD2 (5 bases). This CDR3 region has 15 residues. Looked up from germline, CDR1 is MNHEY and CDR2 is SVGAGI. Trimming pared 2 bases from V and 0 bases from J, leaving 5 bases between. The CDR3 sequence: CASSYEGSGANVLTF. The CDR3 region has the DNA TGTGCCAGCAGTTACGAGGGCTCTGGGGCCAACGTCCTGACTTTC.

The chain uses TRBV9 and TRBJ2-7; TRBD1 aligns across 7 bases. V shed 3 bases, J shed 4 bases, and the junction held 10 bases outside the gene matches. In germline, CDR1 is SGDLS, CDR2 YYNGEE. This CDR3 is 15 amino acids long. The CDR3 nucleotides are TGTGCCAGCAGCGCCGGATCGGGACAGTTTTACGAGCAGTACTTC. It codes for CASSAGSGQFYEQYF.

J is TRBJ2-7 and V is TRBV5-1; maybe TRBD2 (7 bases). This CDR3 region has 15 residues. CDR1 is SGHRS and CDR2 is YFSETQ in the germline V gene. The V end was cut by 3 bases, the J end by 0 bases, with 13 bases between. This CDR3 reads CASSSGGGGSYEQYF. The CDR3 bases are TGCGCCAGCAGCTCGGGGGGCGGAGGCTCCTACGAGCAGTACTTC.

The chain has TRBV7-2 and TRBJ2-7, with D possibly TRBD2 on 5 matching bases. V was clipped by 5 bases and J by 5 bases, with 13 bases between them. CDR1 is SGHTA, CDR2 FQGNSA, per germline. This CDR3 is built from 13 residues. CDR3 loop: CASSRGFLDEQYF. The CDR3 nucleotides are TGTGCCAGCAGCCGGGGTTTTCTCGACGAGCAGTACTTC.

The table lists this clone with a few counts. The chain employs TRBV9 and TRBJ2-1, with a tentative D call TRBD2 (6 bases). The CDR3 has 15 residues. Germline CDR1 reads SGDLS; CDR2 reads YYNGEE. Trimming shortened V by 0 bases and J by 7 bases, and 14 bases separated the two germline ends. For the CDR3, the DNA is TGTGCCAGCAGCGTAGTCGGGGGAGGAAAAAATGAGCAGTTCTTC. Encoded protein: CASSVVGGGKNEQFF. Full variable domain (outside the CDR3, taken from reference TRBV9 and TRBJ2-1): DSGVTQTPKHLITATGQRVTLRCSPRSGDLSVYWYQQSLDQGLQFLIQYYNGEERAKGNILERFSAQQFPDLHSELNLSSLELGDSALYFCASSVVGGGKNEQFFGPGTRLTVL.

The table lists this clone with a few counts. V gene TRBV11-2 combines with J gene TRBJ1-1, with 10 positions matching TRBD1. After removal of 5 bases from V and 11 bases from J, the junction contained 14 bases not matched to a gene. The CDR3 sequence is 15 residues long. Germline loops: CDR1 SGHAT, CDR2 FQNNGV. This CDR3 is CASSPRRQGARDAFF. The CDR3 coding sequence is TGTGCCAGCAGCCCCCGGAGACAGGGGGCGCGGGACGCTTTCTTT.

V and J are TRBV19 and TRBJ1-5; perhaps TRBD1 as D (5 bases). The V and J ends lost 3 bases and 3 bases respectively, with 18 bases between them. The CDR3 loop spans 17 amino acids. Germline loops: CDR1 LNHDA, CDR2 SQIVND (reference sequence). CDR3 protein: CASSIPSGRADNQPQHF. DNA for the CDR3: TGTGCCAGTAGTATCCCATCGGGCAGGGCCGACAATCAGCCCCAGCATTTT. Full variable domain (outside the CDR3, taken from reference TRBV19 and TRBJ1-5): DGGITQSPKYLFRKEGQNVTLSCEQNLNHDAMYWYRQDPGQGLRLIYYSQIVNDFQKGDIAEGYSVSREKKESFPLTVTSAQKNPTAFYLCASSIPSGRADNQPQHFGDGTRLSIL.

This clone was counted a few times. The gene calls are TRBV25-1 and TRBJ2-1, with no clear D. V gave up 4 bases and J gave up 6 bases, with 13 bases separating them. The CDR3 spans 14 residues. CDR1 MGHDK and CDR2 SYGVNS come from the germline V gene. The CDR3 nucleotides are TGTGCCAGCAGTGGGTCGTCGACGGGCAATGAGCAGTTCTTC. Translated: CASSGSSTGNEQFF.

The CDR3 DNA follows: TGTGCCAGTAGTCCCCAAGCGATGAACGAGCAGTACTTC. It translates to CASSPQAMNEQYF. The chain uses TRBV19 and TRBJ2-7; D gene ambiguous. This CDR3 has 13 residues. Germline V gene lookup returns CDR1 LNHDA and CDR2 SQIVND (reference sequence). Trimming removed 5 bases from V and 5 bases from J, with 13 bases in between.